This T cell receptor (beta chain) was sequenced for a study of blood T cell repertoires in COVID-19. In the study overall: Italy, Spain and the United States were the sources of the convalescent and acute COVID-19 samples. The analysed material was cDNA or gDNA that came from T cells, B-cell-depleted T cells, or PBMCs.

In the study's own analysis: Reference gene primer amplification in the assay estimated nucleated cell counts. The method was immunoSEQ multiplex PCR; TCRdb's version includes in-frame clones alone and lacks a portion of them. V, J and clone size reflect that table, while D and trimming were determined from the DNA. The data show about 150,000 clones, under 90% seen once. The V gene's germline CDR1 is SQVTM and CDR2 ANQGSEA. The CDR3 covers 16 residues. This chain uses TRBV29-1 with TRBJ1-5; TRBD1 aligns across 7 bases. This TCR was recovered from a man in his 60s with acute or convalescent COVID-19. Sequenced: peripheral blood. In DNA form, the CDR3 reads TGCAATCCCCAACGCCCCACAGGGGAAGGCAATCAGCCCCAGCATTTT. It yields the protein CNPQRPTGEGNQPQHF.